This T cell receptor (beta chain) was recovered during a study of tumor-infiltrating lymphocytes in primary liver carcinoma. Study information: Tumor lesions were T1-T3 N0M0 and spanned roughly 4.2 to 10 cm.

Total RNA (around 500 ng) served as template for TCR beta cDNA synthesis primed by a constant-region primer. Slightly modified ARM-PCR served as the procedure for the TCR beta libraries. These libraries came from three rounds of nested multiplex PCR. Rounds one and two of PCR, each of roughly 10 cycles, were primed with TRBV1-TRBV30 forward primers and a C-beta reverse primer. TCRdb passed the multiplex PCR reads through MiXCR, listing each CDR3 protein once. This sample has about 120,000 distinct CDR3 sequences, with 55% to 75% found just once. CDR1 and CDR2 from the germline V gene are SQVTM and ANQGSEA. The CDR3 totals 10 residues. About this clonotype itself: The antigen remains undetermined. A much larger clonotype is one base distant, so this may be a read error.

Study outcomes and limitations: Blood had a significantly lower top-250-clone fraction than tumors did (p = 0.039).

Co-extracted RNA and DNA came from about 19-30 mg of unsorted bulk tissue. Subjects presented with primary liver carcinoma managed by surgical resection. This rearrangement joins TRBV29-1 to TRBJ1-2; unclear D gene. This clonotype originated in a woman aged 55-70 years with primary liver carcinoma and hepatitis B virus infection. The sample consisted of liver tumor tissue from sampling region 1. As to subset: tumor region T1, superior pole. The CDR3 sequence: CSVQREGYSF. In DNA form, the CDR3 reads TGCAGCGTTCAAAGAGAGGGCTACAGCTTC.